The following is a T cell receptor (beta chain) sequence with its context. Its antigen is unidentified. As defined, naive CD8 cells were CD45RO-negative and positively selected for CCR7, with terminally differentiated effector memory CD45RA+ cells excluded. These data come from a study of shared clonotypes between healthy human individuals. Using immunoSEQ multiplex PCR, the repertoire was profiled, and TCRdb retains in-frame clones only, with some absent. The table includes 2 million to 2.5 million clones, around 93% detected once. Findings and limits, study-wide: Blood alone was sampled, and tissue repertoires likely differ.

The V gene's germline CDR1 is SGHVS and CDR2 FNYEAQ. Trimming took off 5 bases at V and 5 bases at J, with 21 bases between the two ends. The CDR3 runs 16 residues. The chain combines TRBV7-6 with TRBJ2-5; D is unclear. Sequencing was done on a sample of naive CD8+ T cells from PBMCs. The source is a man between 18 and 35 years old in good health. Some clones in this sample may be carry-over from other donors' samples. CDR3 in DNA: TGTGCCAGCAGCACAGATCGGGTATCTGGGGTTGAGACCCAGTACTTC. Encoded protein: CASSTDRVSGVETQYF.